This T cell receptor (beta chain) was recorded in a study of regulatory T cells in long-lasting Graves disease. Findings and caveats of the study: When disease was persistent, TRBV28, TRBJ1-2 and TRBJ2-5 were the favored segments. More public clonotypes were shared by persistent patients (fewer than 3,000) than by new patients (about 970). Newly diagnosed Graves' patients had higher TCR diversity than persistent ones.

CDR3 length equals 13 residues. J gave up 8 bases and V 8 bases, and 9 bases lay outside the gene matches. The V gene's germline CDR1 is SQVTM and CDR2 ANQGSEA. Remarks on this clonotype: Its antigen remains unidentified.

Specified time point: newly diagnosed GD, antithyroid drugs for less than 3 months. The TCR library was prepared using RNA isolated from PBMCs. Researchers made TCR beta libraries by using iRepertoire HTBI primers and running Arm-PCR on CDR3 regions. TCRdb used MiXCR to reprocess the multiplex PCR reads, holding one entry per CDR3 protein. The profile covers hundreds of thousands of distinct CDR3 sequences, with roughly 15% appearing a single time and approximately 25% taken by the ten largest. In addition, the sample was reused for a study of T cells in Graves' hyperthyroidism and ophthalmopathy.

The sequencing used peripheral blood mononuclear cells (PBMCs), collected at new diagnosis, from a patient treated with antithyroid drugs. V gene TRBV29-1 combines with J gene TRBJ1-4, with 9 bases that match TRBD1. This clonotype was obtained from a woman aged 35 to 59 with Graves disease. CDR3 in amino acids: CSIKQGAREKLFF. The CDR3 DNA is TGCAGCATTAAACAGGGGGCGCGAGAAAAACTGTTTTTT.